These T cell receptor beta chains were read from a single sample in a study of blood T cell repertoires in COVID-19. This table comes from immunoSEQ multiplex PCR, and its TCRdb copy is limited to in-frame clones, with some not included. In the table there are more than 65,000 clones, roughly 79% of which are singletons. Source material: peripheral blood. These receptors all stem from a woman between 55 and 75 years old with acute or convalescent COVID-19. Each CDR3 is given with its conserved first and last residue. The D gene is left open where the match is weak. Size tells how often a clone was seen (once, few, many) or the class of an expanded clone, and some rows leave it out.

v_gene,len,d_gene,j_gene,abundance,CDR3aa,CDR3nt
TRBV27,14,TRBD2,TRBJ2-3,NA,CASSSLAVTDTQYF,TGTGCCAGCAGTTCCCTAGCGGTCACAGATACGCAGTATTTT
TRBV28,15,NA,TRBJ1-5,NA,CASSPLWGGNQPQHF,TGTGCCAGCAGTCCGCTCTGGGGGGGCAATCAGCCCCAGCATTTT
TRBV19,15,NA,TRBJ1-2,NA,CASSAALEGSYGYTF,TGTGCCAGTAGTGCCGCCCTGGAGGGGAGCTATGGCTACACCTTC
TRBV7-9,12,NA,TRBJ1-2,NA,CASSPGSRGYTF,TGTGCCAGCAGCCCAGGGTCACGCGGCTACACCTTC
TRBV5-6,16,NA,TRBJ1-2,NA,CASSLGRGQPNYGYTF,TGTGCCAGCAGCTTGGGACGCGGGCAACCTAACTATGGCTACACCTTC
TRBV12-3/TRBV12-4,11,NA,TRBJ1-2,once,CASSLWGDYTF,TGTGCCAGCAGTTTATGGGGGGACTACACCTTC
TRBV3-1/TRBV3-2,14,NA,TRBJ2-3,NA,CASSPGQITDTQYF,TGTGCCAGCAGCCCTGGACAGATCACAGATACGCAGTATTTT
TRBV7-2,14,TRBD1,TRBJ1-1,NA,CASSLTGTGTEAFF,TGTGCCAGCAGCTTGACCGGGACAGGCACTGAAGCTTTCTTT
TRBV5-5,14,TRBD1,TRBJ2-5,NA,CASSSRQGLETQYF,TGTGCCAGCAGCTCCAGACAGGGCCTAGAGACCCAGTACTTC
TRBV18,15,NA,TRBJ2-3,NA,CASSQSKGGTDTQYF,TGTGCCAGCTCTCAATCCAAAGGAGGGACAGATACGCAGTATTTT
TRBV5-1,14,NA,TRBJ2-2,NA,CASSYSRNTGELFF,TGCGCCAGCAGCTACTCACGGAACACCGGGGAGCTGTTTTTT
TRBV6-5,13,NA,TRBJ1-2,few,CASSYRRQYGYTF,TGTGCCAGCAGTTATCGCAGGCAATATGGCTACACCTTC
TRBV10-3,14,NA,TRBJ2-1,NA,CAISFTTTYNEQFF,TGTGCCATCAGCTTTACGACGACTTACAATGAGCAGTTCTTC
TRBV29-1,14,NA,TRBJ2-2,many,CSVASGLGTGELFF,TGCAGCGTAGCCAGCGGGTTGGGCACCGGGGAGCTGTTTTTT
TRBV12-5,13,NA,TRBJ1-6,NA,CASATGDKAPLHF,TGTGCTAGCGCGACAGGAGACAAAGCACCCCTCCACTTT
TRBV10-3,14,TRBD1,TRBJ1-6,once,CAISDDRGNSPLHF,TGTGCCATCAGTGATGACAGGGGGAATTCACCCCTCCACTTT
TRBV2,14,TRBD1,TRBJ1-5,NA,CASSATGNNQPQHF,TGTGCCAGCAGTGCGACAGGGAACAATCAGCCCCAGCATTTT
TRBV19,13,NA,TRBJ2-1,NA,CASSPRDRGEQFF,TGTGCCAGTAGTCCCCGGGATCGGGGGGAGCAGTTCTTC
TRBV28,12,TRBD2,TRBJ2-3,NA,CASRGGRDTQYF,TGTGCCAGCCGGGGGGGTAGGGATACGCAGTATTTT
TRBV12-3/TRBV12-4,13,NA,TRBJ1-5,NA,CASSLRGNQPQHF,TGTGCCAGCAGTTTACGAGGGAATCAGCCCCAGCATTTT
TRBV5-1,14,TRBD2,TRBJ2-7,NA,CASSSLGREDEQYF,TGCGCCAGCAGCTCATTAGGGAGGGAGGACGAGCAGTACTTC
TRBV3-1/TRBV3-2,14,NA,TRBJ1-5,NA,CASSRLGVNQPQHF,TGTGCCAGCAGCCGTCTCGGGGTGAACCAGCCCCAGCATTTT
TRBV9,15,NA,TRBJ2-2,NA,CASTPHRVNTGELFF,TGTGCCAGCACCCCGCACAGGGTGAACACCGGGGAGCTGTTTTTT
TRBV7-2,14,TRBD1,TRBJ1-1,NA,CASSMGQVNTEAFF,TGTGCCAGCAGCATGGGACAGGTGAACACTGAAGCTTTCTTT
TRBV19,14,NA,TRBJ2-5,once,CASSILKGSETQYF,TGTGCCAGTAGTATATTGAAAGGGAGCGAGACCCAGTACTTC